A single sample is the source of the 26 T cell receptor beta chains below, sequenced in a study of CD8+ T cells in alopecia areata. cDNA prepared by RNA extraction and subsequent reverse transcription served as the template for sequencing. Sequenced by immunoSEQ multiplex PCR; TCRdb stores in-frame clones only, minus some. The data hold about 160,000 clones, with about three fifths observed a single time. Stated treatment: oral pan-JAK inhibitor, 5-10 mg twice daily. Sample: CD4+ T cells sorted from blood, taken at week 4, from a patient treated with tofacitinib. These receptors came from a human donor with alopecia areata.

The V call is TRBV6-5, the J call TRBJ1-5; D uncertain. The CDR3 is 13 amino acids. Trimming pared 6 bases from V and 5 bases from J, leaving 11 bases between. CDR1 and CDR2 (germline): MNHEY, SVGAGI. CDR3 loop: CASRVGVHQPQHF. In nucleotides, the CDR3 is TGTGCCAGCAGGGTCGGGGTCCATCAGCCCCAGCATTTT.

V gene TRBV11-2 combines with J gene TRBJ1-3; D unclear. Trimming removed 5 bases at V and 2 bases at J, with 7 bases between. Germline V gives CDR1 SGHAT, CDR2 FQNNGV. This CDR3 is 13 amino acids long. This CDR3 is CASSPLAGNTIYF. CDR3 DNA sequence: TGTGCCAGCAGCCCCCTCGCTGGAAACACCATATATTTT. The full variable domain, in which reference TRBV11-2 and TRBJ1-3 provide the parts outside the CDR3, is EAGVAQSPRYKIIEKRQSVAFWCNPISGHATLYWYQQILGQGPKLLIQFQNNGVVDDSQLPKDRFSAERLKGVDSTLKIQPAKLEDSAVYLCASSPLAGNTIYFGEGSWLTVV.

The genes are TRBV5-4 and TRBJ2-5; D uncertain. This CDR3 comprises 12 residues. Per the germline V gene, CDR1 is SGHNT and CDR2 is YYREEE (reference sequence). V was clipped by 0 bases and J by 5 bases, with 5 bases between them. The CDR3, as DNA: TGTGCCAGCAGCTTGGCCTCTGAGACCCAGTACTTC. Translation gives CASSLASETQYF.

The rearrangement joins TRBV5-6 to TRBJ1-4; D is ambiguous. The CDR3 is made up of 14 amino acids. Germline CDR1 is SGHDT and CDR2 is YYEEEE. The V end lost 4 bases, the J end lost 2 bases, and 9 bases lay between the germline ends. The CDR3 coding sequence is TGTGCCAGCAGCCTTGACCTCACTAATGAAAAACTGTTTTTT. This gives the protein CASSLDLTNEKLFF.

This chain links TRBV30 with TRBJ2-2, with 8 bases aligning to TRBD2. Per germline, CDR1 GTSNPN and CDR2 SVGIG (reference sequence). This CDR3 is 16 amino acids long. The V and J ends lost 0 bases and 6 bases, in that order; junction bases with no gene match: 9. This CDR3 reads CAWSVTFGGAPGELFF. As DNA, the CDR3 is TGTGCCTGGAGTGTAACGTTCGGGGGGGCCCCCGGGGAGCTGTTTTTT.

This sequence joins TRBV5-1 and TRBJ2-1; 9 nucleotides align to TRBD2. V shed 0 bases, J shed 4 bases, and the junction held 2 bases outside the gene matches. Germline V lookup: CDR1 SGHRS, CDR2 YFSETQ. The CDR3 covers 15 residues. CDR3 nucleotide sequence: TGCGCCAGCAGCTTGGGACTAGCGGTGTACAATGAGCAGTTCTTC. It yields the protein CASSLGLAVYNEQFF. Combining the CDR3 with reference TRBV5-1 and TRBJ2-1 gives the whole variable domain KAGVTQTPRYLIKTRGQQVTLSCSPISGHRSVSWYQQTPGQGLQFLFEYFSETQRNKGNFPGRFSGRQFSNSRSEMNVSTLELGDSALYLCASSLGLAVYNEQFFGPGTRLTVL.

The chain has TRBV7-9 and TRBJ2-5; the D gene could be TRBD1 or TRBD2 (5 bases each). V was pared by 5 bases and J by 4 bases, with 14 bases between. The CDR3 runs to 14 residues. CDR1 is SEHNR, CDR2 FQNEAQ, per germline (reference sequence). In DNA form, the CDR3 reads TGTGCCAGCAGCCGATCATGGGACGGAGAGACCCAGTACTTC. It codes for CASSRSWDGETQYF.

This clone appeared a single time. CDR3: CASTIRETQYF. The CDR3 nucleotides are TGTGCCAGCACTATACGGGAGACCCAGTACTTC. V and J are TRBV2 and TRBJ2-5, with unresolved D. Trimming removed 7 bases at V and 5 bases at J, with 8 bases between. Germline CDR1 SNHLY, CDR2 FYNNEI. This CDR3 spans 11 amino acids.

The V and J genes are TRBV7-2 and TRBJ1-2; TRBD1 is a possible D gene (5 bases). Germline CDR1 SGHTA, CDR2 FQGNSA. V shed 1 base and J shed 5 bases, with 8 bases lying between them. The CDR3 has 13 residues. Here the CDR3 reads CASSLEQVYGYTF. Here the CDR3 DNA reads TGTGCCAGCAGCTTAGAACAGGTTTATGGCTACACCTTC.

This clone turned up a few times. The chain links TRBV9 to TRBJ1-5, with TRBD1 as a possible D gene (5 bases). The V gene's germline CDR1 is SGDLS and CDR2 YYNGEE. The V end lost 0 bases, the J end lost 4 bases, and 5 bases lay between the germline ends. The CDR3 is 13 residues long. The CDR3 DNA is TGTGCCAGCAGCGTAGGACAGAATCAGCCCCAGCATTTT. Amino acid sequence: CASSVGQNQPQHF.

The chain links TRBV30 to TRBJ1-1, with TRBD1 as a possible D gene (5 bases). V shed 2 bases and J shed 3 bases, with 7 bases lying between them. This CDR3 is built from 12 residues. The germline CDR1 and CDR2 sequences are GTSNPN and SVGIG (reference sequence). The CDR3 DNA is TGTGCCTGGAGTCGACAGTACACTGAAGCTTTCTTT. The encoded protein is CAWSRQYTEAFF.

This clone was detected only a few times. The chain employs TRBV30 and TRBJ2-5; no reliable D call. Trimming cost V 0 bases and J 5 bases, with 25 bases left between them. CDR1 GTSNPN and CDR2 SVGIG come from the germline V gene (reference sequence). This CDR3 region has 18 residues. In DNA, the CDR3 is TGTGCCTGGAGTGTATTACCCCCGCAGGCGGCCCCGCGGGAGACCCAGTACTTC. Encoded protein: CAWSVLPPQAAPRETQYF.

The sample holds a few counts of this clone. This chain uses TRBV7-8 with TRBJ1-3; the D is unclear. Trimming took 5 bases from V and 2 from J, leaving 16 bases between them. CDR1 and CDR2 from the germline V gene are SGHVS and FQNEAQ. The CDR3 totals 16 residues. The CDR3 sequence: CASSLISGGPGNTIYF. CDR3 in DNA: TGTGCCAGCAGCCTAATCAGCGGTGGGCCTGGAAACACCATATATTTT. The whole variable domain, filled in from reference TRBV7-8 and TRBJ1-3, reads GAGVSQSPRYKVAKRGQDVALRCDPISGHVSLFWYQQALGQGPEFLTYFQNEAQLDKSGLPSDRFFAERPEGSVSTLKIQRTQQEDSAVYLCASSLISGGPGNTIYFGEGSWLTVV.

This clone was detected a few times. The chain joins TRBV9 to TRBJ1-2; no reliable D call. This CDR3 spans 14 amino acids. Germline loops: CDR1 SGDLS, CDR2 YYNGEE. V was cut by 3 bases and J by 0 bases, with 9 bases left in between. CDR3 loop: CASSAQQTNYGYTF. The CDR3 bases are TGTGCCAGCAGCGCCCAACAGACTAACTATGGCTACACCTTC.

CDR3 in amino acids: CASSFIAGTGGYEQYF. The DNA of the CDR3 is TGTGCCAGCTCATTCATAGCCGGGACAGGGGGCTACGAGCAGTACTTC. The rearrangement links TRBV18 to TRBJ2-7, with TRBD1 matching 11 bases. Germline assignment: CDR1 KGHSH and CDR2 LQKENI. This CDR3 is 16 amino acids long. V was pared by 5 bases and J by 3 bases, with 9 bases of the junction left unmatched.

The V and J genes are TRBV27 and TRBJ2-1; weak D call: TRBD2 (6 bases). The CDR3 is 15 residues long. The ends were cut back, 7 bases at V and 5 bases at J, with 18 bases in the middle. The V gene's germline CDR1 is MNHEY and CDR2 SMNVEV (reference sequence). As DNA, the CDR3 is TGTGCCAGCATCCTAAGGCCTAGCGTCCACAATGAGCAGTTCTTC. Residues: CASILRPSVHNEQFF.

This clone was counted only a few times. This chain uses TRBV14 with TRBJ1-4; the D gene is possibly TRBD1 (5 bases). The germline V and J ends were trimmed by 2 bases and 3 bases, with 16 bases remaining between them. CDR1 is SGHDN and CDR2 is FVKESK in the germline V gene. CDR3 length: 17 residues. The CDR3 reads CASSQWDALAANEKLFF. CDR3 in DNA: TGTGCCAGCAGCCAATGGGACGCCTTAGCAGCTAATGAAAAACTGTTTTTT.

V and J are TRBV9 and TRBJ2-1, with D perhaps matching TRBD1 (5 bases). The germline V and J ends were trimmed by 3 bases and 4 bases, with 5 bases remaining between them. The CDR3 contains 12 residues. Germline V lookup: CDR1 SGDLS, CDR2 YYNGEE. The chain's CDR3 is CASSEGYNEQFF. The CDR3 DNA reads as TGTGCCAGCAGCGAGGGGTACAATGAGCAGTTCTTC.

This clone was detected many times. This chain links TRBV5-5 with TRBJ1-1; tentative D call: TRBD1 (6 bases). Trimming left V 1 base short and J 2 bases short, with 24 bases between. This CDR3 has 19 amino acids. CDR1 is SGHKS and CDR2 is YYEKEE in the germline V gene (reference sequence). Here the CDR3 DNA reads TGTGCCAGCAGCTTGAGGACAGCCCACTTCCTTCGGGCAAACACTGAAGCTTTCTTT. Translated, it gives CASSLRTAHFLRANTEAFF. Complete variable domain (other parts from reference TRBV5-5 and TRBJ1-1): DAGVTQSPTHLIKTRGQQVTLRCSPISGHKSVSWYQQVLGQGPQFIFQYYEKEERGRGNFPDRFSARQFPNYSSELNVNALLLGDSALYLCASSLRTAHFLRANTEAFFGQGTRLTVV.

This clone came up a few times. V is TRBV29-1 and J is TRBJ1-2; maybe TRBD1 (6 bases). Germline CDR1 and CDR2: SQVTM and ANQGSEA. The CDR3 contains 12 residues. V was clipped by 5 bases and J by 8 bases, with 15 bases between them. The CDR3 DNA sequence: TGCAGCGTTAGCGGCCAGGGGAGAGGCTACACCTTC. The encoded protein is CSVSGQGRGYTF.

This clone appeared once. V and J are TRBV5-1 and TRBJ2-3; TRBD1 matches 11 bases. This CDR3 has 15 amino acids. Germline lookup yields CDR1 SGHRS and CDR2 YFSETQ. J lost 4 bases, V lost 3 bases, and 4 bases had no gene match. DNA of the CDR3: TGCGCCAGCAGCTGGACAGGGGGCGCAGCAGATACGCAGTATTTT. Translated, it gives CASSWTGGAADTQYF. Based on the CDR3 plus reference TRBV5-1 and TRBJ2-3, the full variable domain is KAGVTQTPRYLIKTRGQQVTLSCSPISGHRSVSWYQQTPGQGLQFLFEYFSETQRNKGNFPGRFSGRQFSNSRSEMNVSTLELGDSALYLCASSWTGGAADTQYFGPGTRLTVL.

The chain carries TRBV30 and TRBJ1-5, with D possibly being TRBD1 (6 bases). Germline V gene lookup returns CDR1 GTSNPN and CDR2 SVGIG (reference sequence). There are 14 residues in the CDR3. V was clipped by 0 bases and J by 5 bases, with 11 bases between them. DNA of the CDR3: TGTGCCTGGAGTGTGGGGGCGTTCGATCAGCCCCAGCATTTT. It encodes CAWSVGAFDQPQHF. The whole variable domain, filled in from reference TRBV30 and TRBJ1-5, reads SQTIHQWPATLVQPVGSPLSLECTVEGTSNPNLYWYRQAAGRGLQLLFYSVGIGQISSEVPQNLSASRPQDRQFILSSKKLLLSDSGFYLCAWSVGAFDQPQHFGDGTRLSIL.

Details on this clone: Other DNA sequences in this sample translate to the same CDR3. The chain has TRBV29-1 and TRBJ2-7, with D uncertain. CDR3 length: 12 residues. Trimming stripped 0 bases from V and 0 bases from J, with 3 bases between. From germline, CDR1 is SQVTM and CDR2 ANQGSEA. CDR3 loop: CSVEDGSYEQYF. For the CDR3, the DNA is TGCAGCGTTGAAGACGGCTCCTACGAGCAGTACTTC.

For the CDR3, the DNA is TGTGCCAGTAGTCCTTCGGCGGGTGGGATGTATGGCTACACCTTC. This encodes CASSPSAGGMYGYTF. The chain uses TRBV19 and TRBJ1-2; no firm D call. Trimming removed 5 bases from V and 5 bases from J, with 18 bases in between. Germline CDR1 reads LNHDA; CDR2 reads SQIVND (reference sequence). CDR3 size: 15 residues.

V gene TRBV29-1 combines with J gene TRBJ1-1; D is uncertain. CDR3 length: 15 residues. Trimming took off 0 bases at V and 4 bases at J, with 15 bases between the two ends. The germline V gene has CDR1 SQVTM and CDR2 ANQGSEA. This CDR3 reads CSVEERLLVGTEAFF. CDR3 nucleotides: TGCAGCGTTGAAGAACGTCTTCTAGTGGGCACTGAAGCTTTCTTT.

The CDR3 is CASKSGTSQPQHF. The CDR3 nucleotides read TGTGCCAGCAAATCGGGTACTAGTCAGCCCCAGCATTTT. The chain uses TRBV27 and TRBJ1-5; the D is unclear. Between the trimmed V and J ends, which lost 7 bases and 6 bases, there was a span of 13 bases. In germline, CDR1 is MNHEY, CDR2 SMNVEV (reference sequence). This CDR3 has 13 amino acids.